These 5 T cell receptor beta chains were sequenced from one sample in a study of blood T cell repertoires in COVID-19 (dated by TCRdb to 2020 to 2022). Libraries were made using the immunoSEQ multiplex PCR assay. Imported from immuneACCESS, the table was reduced by TCRdb to in-frame sequences with V and J called. These copies leave out some clones; in studies compared against another copy, an unresolved V gene accounts for under half, and the cause of the remainder is not known. This sample has more than 200,000 clones in its table, and 82% of those were observed once. The leading ten clones occupy nearly 5% of the sample. What was sequenced was peripheral blood. The receptors here all came from a woman older than 75 with active or convalescent COVID-19.

This clone was observed once. The chain joins TRBV6-5 to TRBJ1-5, with TRBD1 identical over 9 bases. J was trimmed by 9 bases and V by 6 bases; bases with no gene match: 12. Germline assignment: CDR1 MNHEY and CDR2 SVGAGI. This CDR3 comprises 15 residues. CDR3 region: CASRPTWTGVGPQHF. Here the CDR3 DNA reads TGTGCCAGCAGACCCACCTGGACAGGGGTCGGGCCCCAGCATTTT.

The chain joins TRBV10-2 to TRBJ2-3, with 14 bases that match TRBD2. Germline V gives CDR1 WSHSY, CDR2 SAAADI. Trimming removed 5 bases from V and 1 base from J; junction bases left unmatched: 5. The CDR3 length is 17 residues. CDR3 DNA: TGCGCCAGCAGTTTGACTAGCGGGGGGGCCGGCACAGATACGCAGTATTTT. Protein product: CASSLTSGGAGTDTQYF.

The rearrangement links TRBV18 to TRBJ2-1, with a possible D match to TRBD1 (6 bases). CDR1 KGHSH and CDR2 LQKENI come from the germline V gene. The CDR3 totals 15 residues. The V gene lost 2 bases and the J gene lost 8 bases, with 16 bases spanning the gap. The DNA for the CDR3 is TGTGCCAGCTCACCAGGGACGGCAGGGGCGGATGAGCAGTTCTTC. Its protein product is CASSPGTAGADEQFF. Full variable domain (missing parts from reference TRBV18 and TRBJ2-1): NAGVMQNPRHLVRRRGQEARLRCSPMKGHSHVYWYRQLPEEGLKFMVYLQKENIIDESGMPKERFSAEFPKEGPSILRIQQVVRGDSAAYFCASSPGTAGADEQFFGPGTRLTVL.

The rearrangement joins TRBV3-1 (or the pseudogene TRBV3-2) to TRBJ2-5; 7 bases are shared with TRBD2. V was clipped by 0 bases and J by 9 bases; unmatched bases: 4. The length of the CDR3 is 13 residues. CDR1 LGHDT and CDR2 YNNKEL come from the germline V gene (reference sequence). CDR3 sequence: CASSQDGGGAQYF. For the CDR3, the DNA is TGTGCCAGCAGCCAAGACGGCGGGGGAGCCCAGTACTTC.

The rearrangement links TRBV29-1 to TRBJ2-1; no clear D gene. There are 14 residues in the CDR3. The V end lost 7 bases, the J end lost 4 bases, and 17 bases lay between the germline ends. The germline gives CDR1 SQVTM, CDR2 ANQGSEA. In DNA form, the CDR3 reads TGCAGCGCCCCAGACACTGATAATTACAATGAGCAGTTCTTC. This encodes CSAPDTDNYNEQFF.